The TCR beta chain described here comes from a study of T cell responses to AZD1222 COVID-19 vaccine. Repertoires were generated with immunoSEQ multiplex PCR, while TCRdb's copy carries only in-frame clones and drops some. Of around 110,000 clones listed, 93% are singletons. The germline V and J ends were trimmed by 4 bases and 3 bases, with 12 bases remaining between them. The germline V gene encodes CDR1 MDHEN and CDR2 SYDVKM. CDR3 length: 14 residues. The input for sequencing was peripheral blood, taken on day 0 of AZD1222 vaccination. This TCR came from an adult in good health. J is TRBJ1-2 and V is TRBV28; possibly TRBD1 for D (6 bases). CDR3 in amino acids: CASSWTETHYGYTF. Written as DNA, the CDR3 is TGTGCCAGCAGTTGGACAGAGACCCACTATGGCTACACCTTC.